The 10 T cell receptor beta chains listed next were all sequenced from one sample in a study of CXCR3-negative and CXCR3-positive naive CD8 T cells. The method, 5' RACE with UMI labels, was used to prepare the TRB cDNA libraries. TCRdb reprocessed the 5' RACE reads; each CDR3 protein has one entry and no DNA is given. This table lists roughly 45,000 distinct CDR3 sequences. The sequencing input was naive CXCR3- CD8+ T cells from blood. Subset here: CD45RO-CCR7+CD27+CD95- naive CD8+ T cells lacking CXCR3 (TNR3-). These receptors were taken from a human donor in good health. Some clones in this sample may be carry-over from other donors' samples.

The J gene is TRBJ2-7, the V gene TRBV27; TCRdb's D call of TRBD1 is untestable without DNA. The germline gives CDR1 MNHEY, CDR2 SMNVEV (reference sequence). CDR3 length: 13 amino acids. The CDR3 sequence: CASSLQGAYEQYF.

The chain carries TRBV6-5 and TRBJ1-2; checking the TCRdb D call of TRBD1 is not possible without DNA. The CDR3 length is 14 residues. Germline CDR1 and CDR2: MNHEY and SVGAGI. The CDR3 spells CASSSLTVLYGYTF.

The chain joins TRBV29-1 to TRBJ2-7; TCRdb reports TRBD1, a call that lacks DNA to check it against. CDR3 length: 13 residues. Germline loops: CDR1 SQVTM, CDR2 ANQGSEA. CDR3 amino acids: CSGTGTGSYEQYF.

V usage is TRBV12-3 or TRBV12-4 and J usage is TRBJ1-1. The CDR3 length is 14 residues. The CDR3 sequence is CASTEGSTSAEAFF.

The V gene is TRBV14, the J gene TRBJ2-1. Looked up from germline, CDR1 is SGHDN and CDR2 is FVKESK. There are 12 residues in the CDR3. The CDR3 reads CASSQVEYEQFF.

The CDR3 reads CASSVAGVHTEAFF. The chain uses TRBV9 and TRBJ1-1; TCRdb designates TRBD1, a call that cannot be tested without DNA. Germline V lookup: CDR1 SGDLS, CDR2 YYNGEE. The CDR3 covers 14 residues.

The chain recombines TRBV19 with TRBJ2-7. Germline loops: CDR1 LNHDA, CDR2 SQIVND (reference sequence). CDR3 length equals 13 residues. This CDR3 reads CASSIGTSYEQYF.

J is TRBJ2-1 and V is TRBV4-2; there is no DNA to check the TCRdb D call of TRBD1. Germline CDR1 and CDR2: LGHNA and YNFKEQ. This CDR3 is built from 16 residues. The CDR3 protein is CASSHPPGTTTNEQFF.

The chain couples TRBV11-3 to TRBJ1-1. CDR3 size: 15 residues. CDR1 and CDR2 from the germline V gene are SGHNT and YENEEA. This CDR3 is CASSLALSGNTEAFF.

The rearrangement uses TRBV11-2 and TRBJ2-5; TCRdb's D call of TRBD2 is untestable without DNA. Germline CDR1 and CDR2: SGHAT and FQNNGV. The CDR3 spans 20 residues. The chain's CDR3 is CASSLGASSGRGSVQETQYF.